What follows are 17 T cell receptor beta chains derived from one specimen sequenced in a study of T cell responses to AZD1222 COVID-19 vaccine. Profiled with immunoSEQ multiplex PCR; TCRdb holds only in-frame clones, not every one. This sample yields 150,000 to 200,000 clones, of which less than 95% are seen a single time; approximately 3% belongs to the top ten. The sequenced sample was peripheral blood, obtained on day 0 of AZD1222 vaccination. These receptors all stem from an adult in good health.

The sample holds one count of this clone. V gene TRBV9 combines with J gene TRBJ1-1; TRBD1 agrees at 10 bases. Germline assignment: CDR1 SGDLS and CDR2 YYNGEE. The CDR3 consists of 18 residues. V lost 0 bases and J lost 4; bases outside the gene matches: 12. The CDR3 coding sequence is TGTGCCAGCAGCGTAGCCATAGGGCGGGGGACAGGGGCCACTGAAGCTTTCTTT. It translates to CASSVAIGRGTGATEAFF.

This chain uses TRBV11-2 with TRBJ2-7; D not certain. CDR3 size: 11 residues. The germline CDR1 and CDR2 sequences are SGHAT and FQNNGV. V lost 6 bases, J lost 5 bases, and 8 bases lay in between. CDR3 nucleotide sequence: TGTGCCAGCAGTCTCCAGGACGAGCAGTACTTC. Its protein product is CASSLQDEQYF.

The rearrangement joins TRBV11-2 to TRBJ1-1; D is unresolved. This CDR3 region has 14 residues. Germline values: CDR1 SGHAT, CDR2 FQNNGV. The V end lost 5 bases, the J end lost 3 bases, and 13 bases lay between the germline ends. For the CDR3, the DNA is TGTGCCAGCAGCCCAGTCCGGGCGGACACTGAAGCTTTCTTT. This translates into CASSPVRADTEAFF.

This chain links TRBV6-5 with TRBJ1-2; 8 nucleotides line up with TRBD1. The V gene's germline CDR1 is MNHEY and CDR2 SVGAGI. CDR3 length: 14 amino acids. The junction had 6 bases not matched to a gene; V was cut back by 5 bases and J by 4 bases. The DNA of the CDR3 is TGTGCCAGCAGTCCGACAGGGGAGGGCTATGGCTACACCTTC. It specifies CASSPTGEGYGYTF.

J is TRBJ1-2 and V is TRBV27; D gene unclear. Trimming took 10 bases from V and 7 from J, leaving 13 bases between them. Germline CDR1 is MNHEY and CDR2 is SMNVEV (reference sequence). The CDR3 length is 11 residues. The CDR3 spells CATKRVSGYTF. CDR3 bases: TGTGCCACCAAGAGGGTCTCTGGCTACACCTTC.

The chain links TRBV4-3 to TRBJ1-1; tentative D call: TRBD1 (6 bases). Germline V gene data show CDR1 as LGHNA and CDR2 as YSLEER. Trimming removed 3 bases from V and 4 bases from J, with 15 bases in between. There are 15 residues in the CDR3. This CDR3 is CASSHTGGGGTEAFF. CDR3 DNA sequence: TGCGCCAGCAGCCACACGGGAGGGGGAGGCACTGAAGCTTTCTTT.

The J gene is TRBJ2-7, the V gene TRBV9, with 9 bases fitting TRBD2. The CDR3 has 15 amino acids. J was trimmed by 4 bases and V by 0 bases; bases with no gene match: 5. CDR1 SGDLS and CDR2 YYNGEE come from the germline V gene. The CDR3 sequence is CASSVGSGGRYEQYF. The CDR3 bases are TGTGCCAGCAGCGTAGGTAGCGGGGGTCGTTACGAGCAGTACTTC.

The chain combines TRBV6-5 with TRBJ1-5, with D uncertain. V was clipped by 6 bases and J by 3 bases, with 9 bases between them. The CDR3 runs 13 residues. Per the germline V gene, CDR1 is MNHEY and CDR2 is SVGAGI. CDR3 residues: CASSGGINQPQHF. The CDR3 DNA reads as TGTGCCAGCAGCGGCGGGATCAATCAGCCCCAGCATTTT.

The chain uses TRBV3-1 (or the pseudogene TRBV3-2) and TRBJ1-2; 7 bases line up with TRBD1. CDR3 length: 14 residues. Germline assignment: CDR1 LGHDT and CDR2 YNNKEL (reference sequence). The V gene end was trimmed by 0 bases and the J gene end by 8 bases; junction bases not matched to a gene: 6. The CDR3 coding sequence is TGTGCCAGCAGCCAAGATCGACAGGGCGTCGGCTACACCTTC. This encodes CASSQDRQGVGYTF.

The chain joins TRBV5-1 to TRBJ2-7, with TRBD1 matching 8 bases. Trimming took 4 bases from V and 2 from J; bases not matched to a gene: 8. The length of the CDR3 is 15 residues. Germline V gene data show CDR1 as SGHRS and CDR2 as YFSETQ. DNA of the CDR3: TGCGCCAGCAGCCCCCGGGACAGGAGGACCTACGAGCAGTACTTC. Amino acids: CASSPRDRRTYEQYF.

The chain joins TRBV9 to TRBJ2-3, with D tentatively TRBD2 (6 bases). V was trimmed by 3 bases and J by 0 bases, leaving 14 bases between them. Germline V lookup: CDR1 SGDLS, CDR2 YYNGEE. This CDR3 is built from 16 residues. CDR3 amino acids: CASSDLRRDSTDTQYF. Written as DNA, the CDR3 is TGTGCCAGCAGCGACCTCAGGCGGGACAGCACAGATACGCAGTATTTT.

The chain links TRBV24-1 to TRBJ1-1, with D hard to call. Per the germline V gene, CDR1 is KGHDR and CDR2 is SFDVKD. The V and J ends lost 1 base and 0 bases respectively, with 5 bases between them. The CDR3 has 14 residues. The CDR3 here is CATSDFAVNTEAFF. The DNA of the CDR3 is TGTGCCACCAGTGATTTTGCAGTGAACACTGAAGCTTTCTTT.

The rearrangement links TRBV6-5 to TRBJ2-4, with D possibly matching TRBD2 (5 bases). V lost 6 bases, J lost 1 base, and 13 bases lay in between. The CDR3 consists of 15 residues. Germline assignment: CDR1 MNHEY and CDR2 SVGAGI. CDR3 sequence: CASRRAGVAKNIQYF. The DNA for the CDR3 is TGTGCCAGCAGAAGGGCCGGGGTGGCCAAAAACATTCAGTACTTC.

The rearrangement joins TRBV15 to TRBJ2-7; no reliable D call. V was trimmed by 1 base and J by 6 bases, leaving 7 bases between them. CDR3 length: 12 residues. Germline loops: CDR1 LNHNV, CDR2 YYDKDF (reference sequence). The CDR3 DNA reads as TGTGCCACCAGCAGAGTGAACGCCGAGCAGTACTTC. Its translation: CATSRVNAEQYF.

The V call is TRBV5-5, the J call TRBJ2-1; 8 bases are shared with TRBD1. The CDR3 sequence is 16 residues long. J gave up 8 bases and V 0 bases, and 10 bases lay outside the gene matches. Germline CDR1 SGHKS, CDR2 YYEKEE (reference sequence). CDR3 sequence: CASSLARAGGIDEQFF. CDR3 bases: TGTGCCAGCAGCTTGGCCCGGGCAGGGGGCATAGATGAGCAGTTCTTC.

The chain has TRBV5-1 and TRBJ2-3; 7 nucleotides match TRBD1. The ends lost 4 bases at V and 0 bases at J; junction bases unmatched: 8. This CDR3 region has 16 residues. CDR1 is SGHRS and CDR2 is YFSETQ in the germline V gene. The CDR3 DNA sequence: TGCGCCAGCAGCCTGGGGACAGCCACTAGCACAGATACGCAGTATTTT. Residues: CASSLGTATSTDTQYF. Based on the CDR3 plus reference TRBV5-1 and TRBJ2-3, the full variable domain is KAGVTQTPRYLIKTRGQQVTLSCSPISGHRSVSWYQQTPGQGLQFLFEYFSETQRNKGNFPGRFSGRQFSNSRSEMNVSTLELGDSALYLCASSLGTATSTDTQYFGPGTRLTVL.

This clone was recorded only once. The rearrangement joins TRBV5-6 to TRBJ2-2; D possibly corresponds to TRBD2 (6 bases). The length of the CDR3 is 16 residues. Trimming left V 4 bases short and J 5 bases short, with 18 bases between. CDR1 and CDR2 from the germline V gene are SGHDT and YYEEEE. The CDR3 reads CASSPLVEGTTGELFF. Written as DNA, the CDR3 is TGTGCCAGCAGCCCCCTGGTGGAGGGGACGACCGGGGAGCTGTTTTTT.